This passage covers 7 T cell receptor beta chains from one sample sequenced in a study of response to subunit inactivated influenza vaccine (dated by TCRdb to 2017 to 2018). The library was built by means of RT-PCR. The sequencer listed for this sample is Illumina HiSeq 2500. TCRdb reran the public reads through fastp at Q25 and MiXCR, keeping productive beta chains. Each CDR3 protein appears once, grouped with its most common genes and DNA. The sample table contains 550,000 to 600,000 distinct CDR3 sequences; only one count was recorded for about 11% of them. Roughly 10% of the sample is taken by the ten largest. The specimen was PBMCs from blood, collected on the day of vaccination. Every receptor here comes from a man in his forties or fifties who received an inactivated influenza vaccine. Donor details come from another sample of the same person, matched by shared clones.

This rearrangement joins TRBV12-3 or TRBV12-4 to TRBJ2-7; TRBD1 matches 9 bases. The CDR3 is 14 amino acids. V shed 3 bases and J 9 bases; nucleotides not matched to a gene: 9. The CDR3 sequence is CASSFTGGSSAQYF. The CDR3 DNA is TGTGCCAGCAGTTTCACAGGGGGCTCGTCGGCGCAGTACTTC.

The sample holds many counts of this clonotype. The gene calls are TRBV5-5 and TRBJ2-7, with D perhaps TRBD1 or TRBD2 (5 bases each). Germline CDR1 is SGHKS and CDR2 is YYEKEE (reference sequence). V lost 3 bases to trimming and J lost 1 base, with 17 bases between them. The CDR3 is made up of 16 amino acids. CDR3 region: CASSYLQASGSYEQYF. Here the CDR3 DNA reads TGTGCCAGCAGCTATCTACAGGCCTCGGGATCCTACGAGCAGTACTTC.

This clonotype turned up a few times. The chain combines TRBV28 with TRBJ2-4, with 9 bases identical to TRBD1. There are 16 residues in the CDR3. The V and J ends lost 6 bases and 1 base, in that order; junction bases with no gene match: 7. Germline V gene data show CDR1 as MDHEN and CDR2 as SYDVKM. The CDR3 coding sequence is TGTGCCAGCAGCCGCACAGGGGGCATTGCCAAAAACATTCAGTACTTC. This encodes CASSRTGGIAKNIQYF.

This clonotype was observed a handful of times. V gene TRBV14 combines with J gene TRBJ2-3, with TRBD1 matching 10 bases. V dropped 1 base and J dropped 0; count of bases not matched to a gene: 16. The CDR3 spans 21 residues. CDR1 and CDR2 (germline): SGHDN, FVKESK. CDR3 DNA: TGTGCCAGCAGCCAAGTAAGGAGGGACAGGGGCCTTTCAACTAGCACAGATACGCAGTATTTT. Amino acids: CASSQVRRDRGLSTSTDTQYF.

V gene TRBV9 combines with J gene TRBJ2-1, with TRBD2 matching 7 bases. With 0 bases clipped from V and 1 base from J, the junction kept 4 bases outside the gene matches. Germline V gene lookup returns CDR1 SGDLS and CDR2 YYNGEE. This CDR3 region has 16 residues. The CDR3 region is CASSVAAGASYNEQFF. For the CDR3, the DNA is TGTGCCAGCAGCGTAGCGGCGGGAGCATCCTACAATGAGCAGTTCTTC.

This clonotype was seen repeatedly, ten times or more. The V call is TRBV12-3 or TRBV12-4, the J call TRBJ2-7; D call uncertain. V was shortened by 3 bases and J by 7 bases, with 16 bases between the two germline ends. The CDR3 length is 14 residues. The CDR3 DNA is TGTGCCAGCAGTTTGAGCGCTCTTGATGGGGAGCAGTACTTC. This translates into CASSLSALDGEQYF.

The chain combines TRBV28 with TRBJ2-5, with D hard to call. The CDR3 consists of 12 residues. The germline V gene encodes CDR1 MDHEN and CDR2 SYDVKM. The V end lost 4 bases, the J end lost 5 bases, and 8 bases lay between the germline ends. CDR3 protein: CASSSQRETQYF. The CDR3 nucleotides are TGTGCCAGCAGTTCCCAACGGGAGACCCAGTACTTC.